Listed below are T cell receptor beta chains from one sample, sequenced in a study of blood T cell repertoires in COVID-19. Method: immunoSEQ multiplex PCR; TCRdb's copy keeps in-frame clones and lacks some. The table shows more than 90,000 clones, with approximately 86% occurring only once. The sample taken for sequencing was peripheral blood. The receptors were gathered from a man aged 40-49 years with acute or convalescent COVID-19. The CDR3 runs from the conserved cysteine through the conserved F or W. D genes are given only for firm matches. Rows may omit the clone size; those that give it use once, few, many or a size class.

d_call	clone_size	v_call	j_call	cdr3_aa	cdr3_nt
TRBD1	few	TRBV6-1	TRBJ2-1	CASSETGGSYNEQFF	TGTGCCAGCAGTGAAACAGGGGGCTCCTACAATGAGCAGTTCTTC
.	.	TRBV5-1	TRBJ2-7	CASSLSNEQYF	TGCGCCAGCAGCTTATCCAACGAGCAGTACTTC
.	.	TRBV7-9	TRBJ2-1	CASSLSGTLYDEQFF	TGTGCCAGCAGCTTAAGCGGGACACTTTACGATGAGCAGTTCTTC
TRBD1	.	TRBV4-3	TRBJ1-6	CASSQGQGFSPLHF	TGCGCCAGCAGCCAAGGACAGGGATTTTCACCCCTCCACTTT
.	.	TRBV27	TRBJ2-7	CASSLRGYYEQYF	TGTGCCAGCAGTTTAAGGGGGTATTACGAGCAGTACTTC
TRBD1	.	TRBV4-3	TRBJ1-2	CASSHLTGGGYGYTF	TGCGCCAGCAGCCATTTAACAGGGGGCGGGTATGGCTACACCTTC
.	.	TRBV25-1	TRBJ2-5	CASSGLGGAETQYF	TGTGCCAGCAGTGGCCTCGGGGGAGCAGAGACCCAGTACTTC
TRBD1	.	TRBV7-8	TRBJ1-5	CASSLAQQGGNQPQHF	TGTGCCAGCAGCTTAGCGCAACAGGGGGGGAATCAGCCCCAGCATTTT
TRBD1	.	TRBV13	TRBJ2-5	CASSAGTGGQETQYF	TGTGCCAGCAGCGCAGGGACAGGGGGCCAAGAGACCCAGTACTTC
.	once	TRBV7-2	TRBJ1-6	CASSLPGQRNSPLHF	TGTGCCAGCAGCCTCCCGGGACAACGGAATTCACCCCTCCACTTT
.	.	TRBV25-1	TRBJ1-6	CASSDGSATGHWSPLHF	TGTGCCAGCAGTGATGGGAGCGCGACAGGCCACTGGTCACCCCTCCACTTT
TRBD2	.	TRBV3-1/TRBV3-2	TRBJ2-3	CASSRPTSGVYTDTQYF	TGTGCCAGCAGCCGGCCGACTAGCGGGGTTTACACAGATACGCAGTATTTT
TRBD1	.	TRBV18	TRBJ1-4	CASSTEFRGQGREKLFF	TGTGCCAGCTCCACCGAGTTTCGAGGACAGGGACGGGAAAAACTGTTTTTT
.	.	TRBV2	TRBJ1-2	CASSPRGNYGYTF	TGTGCCAGCAGTCCCAGGGGTAACTATGGCTACACCTTC
.	.	TRBV18	TRBJ1-3	CASSPPTFNSGNTIYF	TGTGCCAGCTCACCACCGACTTTCAACTCTGGAAACACCATATATTTT
.	once	TRBV9	TRBJ2-2	CASSVVNRGGELFF	TGTGCCAGCAGCGTAGTGAATCGCGGCGGGGAGCTGTTTTTT
TRBD1	.	TRBV19	TRBJ1-2	CASRNSQGHGYTF	TGTGCCAGTAGGAACTCACAGGGGCATGGCTACACCTTC
TRBD1	.	TRBV7-2	TRBJ1-1	CASSLRQGATRAFF	TGTGCCAGCAGCCTCAGACAGGGGGCAACGCGAGCTTTCTTT